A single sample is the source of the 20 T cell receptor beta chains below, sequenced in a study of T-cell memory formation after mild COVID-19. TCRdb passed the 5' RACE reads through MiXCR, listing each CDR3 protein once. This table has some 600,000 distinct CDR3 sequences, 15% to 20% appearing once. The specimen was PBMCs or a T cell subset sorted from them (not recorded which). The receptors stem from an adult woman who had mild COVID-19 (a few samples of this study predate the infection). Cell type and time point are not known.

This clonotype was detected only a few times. The CDR3 protein is CASSLGQTVYGYTF. As DNA, the CDR3 is TGCGCCAGCAGCTTGGGACAGACTGTCTATGGCTACACCTTC. This sequence joins TRBV5-1 and TRBJ1-2, with D possibly being TRBD1 (5 bases). The CDR3 loop spans 14 amino acids. V was cut by 0 bases and J by 4 bases, with 10 bases left in between. Germline assignment: CDR1 SGHRS and CDR2 YFSETQ.

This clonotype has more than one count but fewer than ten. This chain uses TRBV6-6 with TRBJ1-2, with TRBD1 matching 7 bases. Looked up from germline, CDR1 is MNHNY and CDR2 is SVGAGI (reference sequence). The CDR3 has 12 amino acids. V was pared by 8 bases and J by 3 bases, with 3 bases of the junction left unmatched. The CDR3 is CASQGEHYGYTF. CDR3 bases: TGTGCCAGCCAGGGGGAACACTATGGCTACACCTTC.

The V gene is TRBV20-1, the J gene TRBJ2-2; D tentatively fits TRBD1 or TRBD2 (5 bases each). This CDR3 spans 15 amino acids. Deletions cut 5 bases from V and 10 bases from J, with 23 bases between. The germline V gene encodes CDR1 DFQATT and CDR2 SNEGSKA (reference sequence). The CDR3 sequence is CSAYAVWGKAVELFF. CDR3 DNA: TGCAGTGCTTATGCCGTGTGGGGGAAAGCGGTGGAGCTGTTTTTT.

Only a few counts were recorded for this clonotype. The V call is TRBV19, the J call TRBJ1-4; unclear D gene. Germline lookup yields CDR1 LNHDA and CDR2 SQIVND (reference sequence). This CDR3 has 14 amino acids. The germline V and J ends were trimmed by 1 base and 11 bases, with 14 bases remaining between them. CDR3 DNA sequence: TGTGCCAGTAGTATAGGGTCTTCTAACGACAAACTGTTTTTT. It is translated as CASSIGSSNDKLFF. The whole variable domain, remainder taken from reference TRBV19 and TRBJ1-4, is DGGITQSPKYLFRKEGQNVTLSCEQNLNHDAMYWYRQDPGQGLRLIYYSQIVNDFQKGDIAEGYSVSREKKESFPLTVTSAQKNPTAFYLCASSIGSSNDKLFFGSGTQLSVL.

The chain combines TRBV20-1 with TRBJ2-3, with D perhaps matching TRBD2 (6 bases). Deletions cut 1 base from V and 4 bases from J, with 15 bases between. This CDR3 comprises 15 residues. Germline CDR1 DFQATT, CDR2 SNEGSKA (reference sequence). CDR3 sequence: CSARVARREPDTQYF. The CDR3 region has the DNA TGCAGTGCTAGAGTAGCTAGACGGGAGCCAGATACGCAGTATTTT.

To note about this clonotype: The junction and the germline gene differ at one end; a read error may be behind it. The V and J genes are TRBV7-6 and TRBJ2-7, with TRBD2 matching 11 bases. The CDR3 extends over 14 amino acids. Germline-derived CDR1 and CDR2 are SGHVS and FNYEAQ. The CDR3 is CASRPLAGDYELYF. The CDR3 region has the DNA TGTGCCAGCAGACCACTAGCGGGGGACTACGAGCTGTACTTC. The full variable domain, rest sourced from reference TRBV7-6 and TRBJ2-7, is GAGVSQSPRYKVTKRGQDVALRCDPISGHVSLYWYRQALGQGPEFLTYFNYEAQQDKSGLPNDRFSAERPEGSISTLTIQRTEQRDSAMYRCASRPLAGDYELYFGPGTRLTVT.

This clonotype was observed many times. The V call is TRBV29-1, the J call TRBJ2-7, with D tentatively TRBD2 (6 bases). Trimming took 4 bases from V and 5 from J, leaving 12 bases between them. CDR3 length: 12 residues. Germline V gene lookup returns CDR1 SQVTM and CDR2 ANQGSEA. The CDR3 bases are TGCAGCGTTGGAGGGGCGGGAAACGAGCAGTACTTC. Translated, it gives CSVGGAGNEQYF.

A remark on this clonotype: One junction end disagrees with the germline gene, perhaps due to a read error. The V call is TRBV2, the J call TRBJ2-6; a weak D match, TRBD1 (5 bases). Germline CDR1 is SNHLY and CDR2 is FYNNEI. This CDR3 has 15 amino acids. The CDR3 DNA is TGTGCCAGCACCGGACCCAAATCTGGGGCCAACGTCATGACTTTC. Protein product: CASTGPKSGANVMTF.

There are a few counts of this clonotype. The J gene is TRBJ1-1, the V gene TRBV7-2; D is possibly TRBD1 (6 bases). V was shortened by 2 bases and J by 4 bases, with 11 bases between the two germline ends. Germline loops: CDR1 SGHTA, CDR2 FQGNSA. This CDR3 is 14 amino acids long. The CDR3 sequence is CASSLTGMGTEAFF. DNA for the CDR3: TGTGCCAGCAGCTTAACAGGGATGGGCACTGAAGCTTTCTTT.

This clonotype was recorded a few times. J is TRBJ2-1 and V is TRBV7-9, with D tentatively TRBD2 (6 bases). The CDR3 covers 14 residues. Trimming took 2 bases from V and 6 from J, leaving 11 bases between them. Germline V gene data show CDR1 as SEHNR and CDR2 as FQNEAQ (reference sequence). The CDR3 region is CASSLSVGSNEQFF. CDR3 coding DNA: TGTGCCAGCAGCTTATCGGTCGGGAGCAATGAGCAGTTCTTC.

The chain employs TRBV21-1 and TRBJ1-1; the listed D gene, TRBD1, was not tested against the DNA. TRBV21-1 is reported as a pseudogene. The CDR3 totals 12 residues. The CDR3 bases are TGTGCCATCTGGGGGCGGATGACTGAAGCTTTCTTT. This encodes CAIWGRMTEAFF.

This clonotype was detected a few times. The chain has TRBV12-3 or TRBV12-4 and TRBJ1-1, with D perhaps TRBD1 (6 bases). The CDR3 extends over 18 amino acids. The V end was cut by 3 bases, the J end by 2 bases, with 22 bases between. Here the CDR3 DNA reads TGTGCCAGCAGTTTGGGGGGGCAAGGGGTCATTCGAAACACTGAAGCTTTCTTT. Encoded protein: CASSLGGQGVIRNTEAFF.

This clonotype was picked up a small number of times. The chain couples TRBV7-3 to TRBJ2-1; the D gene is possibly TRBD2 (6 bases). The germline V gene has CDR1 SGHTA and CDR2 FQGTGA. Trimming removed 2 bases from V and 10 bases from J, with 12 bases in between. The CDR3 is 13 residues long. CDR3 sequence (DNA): TGTGCCAGCAGCTTAGGGGCGGGGCACGAGCAGTTCTTC. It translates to CASSLGAGHEQFF.

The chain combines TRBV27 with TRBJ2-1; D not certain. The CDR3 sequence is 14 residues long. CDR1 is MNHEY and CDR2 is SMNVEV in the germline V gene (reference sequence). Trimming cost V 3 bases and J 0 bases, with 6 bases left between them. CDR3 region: CASSFGISYNEQFF. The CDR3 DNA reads TGTGCCAGCAGTTTCGGAATCTCCTACAATGAGCAGTTCTTC.

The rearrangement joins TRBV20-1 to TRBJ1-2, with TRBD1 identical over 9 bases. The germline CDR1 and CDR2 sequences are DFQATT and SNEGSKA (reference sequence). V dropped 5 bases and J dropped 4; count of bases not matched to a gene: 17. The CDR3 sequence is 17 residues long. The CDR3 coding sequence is TGCAGTGCTCCTAAAAGGGGACAGGGATTTTCCCTCTATGGCTACACCTTC. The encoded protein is CSAPKRGQGFSLYGYTF.

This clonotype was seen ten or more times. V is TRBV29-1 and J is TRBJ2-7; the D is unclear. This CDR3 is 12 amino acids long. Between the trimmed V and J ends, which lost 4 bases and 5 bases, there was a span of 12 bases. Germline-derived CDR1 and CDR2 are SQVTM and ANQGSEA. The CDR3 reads CSVVGDGDEQYF. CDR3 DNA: TGCAGCGTTGTGGGCGATGGGGACGAGCAGTACTTC.

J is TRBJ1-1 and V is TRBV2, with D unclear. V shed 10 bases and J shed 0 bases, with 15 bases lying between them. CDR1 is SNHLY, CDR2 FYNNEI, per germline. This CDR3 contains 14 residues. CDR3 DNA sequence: TGTGCCACCTCAGCGTCAACCCTGAACACTGAAGCTTTCTTT. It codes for CATSASTLNTEAFF.

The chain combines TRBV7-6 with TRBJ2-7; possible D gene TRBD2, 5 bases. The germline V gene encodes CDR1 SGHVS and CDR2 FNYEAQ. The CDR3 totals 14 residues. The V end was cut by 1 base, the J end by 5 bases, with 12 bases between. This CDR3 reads CASSLVGLANEQYF. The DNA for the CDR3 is TGTGCCAGCAGCTTAGTCGGGCTAGCTAACGAGCAGTACTTC.

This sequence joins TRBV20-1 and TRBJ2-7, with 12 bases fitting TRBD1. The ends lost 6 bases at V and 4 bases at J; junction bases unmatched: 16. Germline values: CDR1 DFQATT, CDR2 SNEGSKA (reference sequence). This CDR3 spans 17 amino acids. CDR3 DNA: TGCAGTGCCCCGTCCGGGACAGGGGGCGAGGGGGATTACGAGCAGTACTTC. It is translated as CSAPSGTGGEGDYEQYF.

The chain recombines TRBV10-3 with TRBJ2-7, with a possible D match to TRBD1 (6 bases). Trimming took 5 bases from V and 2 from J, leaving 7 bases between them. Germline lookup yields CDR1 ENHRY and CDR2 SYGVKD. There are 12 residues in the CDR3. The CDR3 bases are TGTGCCATCAGTCAGGGGACCTACGAGCAGTACTTC. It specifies CAISQGTYEQYF.